Each of the 20 T cell receptor beta chains below was sequenced from the same sample in a study of blood T cell repertoires in COVID-19 (dated by TCRdb to the early 2020s). The library came from the immunoSEQ multiplex PCR assay. TCRdb obtained this table from immuneACCESS and retained in-frame rearrangements with V and J assigned. These tables miss some clones; where compared with another copy, unresolved V genes account for less than half of the shortfall, and the remainder is unexplained. A total of some 200,000 clones appear in this sample, approximately 90% of them only once. The ten largest clones take up around 10% of the sample. Material: PBMCs or T cells enriched from blood (not recorded which). Receptor source: a young man with acute COVID-19.

The rearrangement joins TRBV19 to TRBJ2-7; tentative D call: TRBD1 (5 bases). V was cut by 3 bases and J by 0 bases, with 18 bases left in between. CDR3 size: 17 residues. Germline values: CDR1 LNHDA, CDR2 SQIVND (reference sequence). CDR3 sequence: CASSIALGRSHSYEQYF. For the CDR3, the DNA is TGTGCCAGTAGTATTGCTTTGGGGCGGAGTCACTCCTACGAGCAGTACTTC.

The chain uses TRBV6-1 and TRBJ2-7, with D possibly TRBD2 on 6 matching bases. This CDR3 spans 15 amino acids. Trimming stripped 1 base from V and 5 bases from J, with 15 bases between. Germline values: CDR1 MNHNS, CDR2 SASEGT. CDR3 bases: TGTGCCAGCAGTGAAGGGTGGGGGGATCTCCACGAGCAGTACTTC. Translating gives CASSEGWGDLHEQYF.

The sample holds one count of this clone. V usage is TRBV28 and J usage is TRBJ1-1, with unresolved D. The length of the CDR3 is 14 residues. Germline V gene sequence: CDR1 MDHEN, CDR2 SYDVKM. V was pared by 4 bases and J by 2 bases, with 11 bases between. The CDR3, as DNA: TGTGCCAGCAGTTCCATGGGCCAAAACACTGAAGCTTTCTTT. Translated: CASSSMGQNTEAFF.

This chain connects TRBV6-6 to TRBJ1-2, with no clear D. V gave up 5 bases and J gave up 6 bases, with 19 bases separating them. Germline CDR1 reads MNHNY; CDR2 reads SVGAGI (reference sequence). The CDR3 has 15 residues. The CDR3 region has the DNA TGTGCCAGCAGTCCATCCGCTCTTAGAACGGATGGCTACACCTTC. Its translation is CASSPSALRTDGYTF.

This clone was picked up one time. J is TRBJ2-7 and V is TRBV27; 7 positions agree with TRBD2. The CDR3 covers 14 residues. V trimming: 3 bases; J trimming: 5 bases; junction bases outside the gene matches: 7. Germline CDR1 reads MNHEY; CDR2 reads SMNVEV (reference sequence). CDR3 sequence (DNA): TGTGCCAGCAGTTTGGTAGCGGGTGGACACGAGCAGTACTTC. It codes for CASSLVAGGHEQYF.

The chain recombines TRBV19 with TRBJ1-2, with TRBD1 as a possible D gene (6 bases). This CDR3 contains 14 residues. Trimming took off 7 bases at V and 4 bases at J, with 16 bases between the two ends. Germline V gene sequence: CDR1 LNHDA, CDR2 SQIVND (reference sequence). In DNA form, the CDR3 reads TGTGCCAGTACCCCTCAGGGAGGGGGCTATGGCTACACCTTC. This encodes CASTPQGGGYGYTF.

The chain employs TRBV7-2 and TRBJ2-7; TRBD2 agrees at 12 bases. From germline, CDR1 is SGHTA and CDR2 FQGNSA. Germline trimming cut 0 bases from V and 2 bases from J; bases unmatched to any gene: 5. The CDR3 sequence is 17 residues long. Here the CDR3 reads CASSLAWASGGAYEQYF. CDR3 in DNA: TGTGCCAGCAGCTTAGCATGGGCTAGCGGGGGGGCCTACGAGCAGTACTTC.

This clone came up a few times. The rearrangement links TRBV6-1 to TRBJ1-6; 9 positions agree with TRBD1. Germline-derived CDR1 and CDR2 are MNHNS and SASEGT. This CDR3 is 16 amino acids long. The junction had 10 bases not matched to a gene; V was cut back by 1 base and J by 12 bases. CDR3: CASSEEPGQGSGPLHF. The CDR3 nucleotides are TGTGCCAGCAGTGAAGAACCGGGACAGGGCAGCGGACCCCTCCACTTT.

In the case of this clone: Other DNA sequences within the sample encode an identical CDR3. The chain is built from TRBV27 and TRBJ2-1; D is uncertain. This CDR3 contains 11 residues. Germline CDR1 reads MNHEY; CDR2 reads SMNVEV (reference sequence). V was trimmed by 3 bases and J by 6 bases, leaving 3 bases between them. The CDR3 region is CASSLANEQFF. CDR3 coding DNA: TGTGCCAGCAGTTTGGCCAATGAGCAGTTCTTC.

To note about this clone: Within the sample, other DNA sequences also encode this same CDR3. V usage is TRBV5-1 and J usage is TRBJ1-1; D is possibly TRBD1 (5 bases). Trimming cost V 3 bases and J 1 base, with 10 bases left between them. CDR1 is SGHRS, CDR2 YFSETQ, per germline. The CDR3 totals 14 residues. CDR3 nucleotide sequence: TGCGCCAGCAGCTCTGTTACAGGGAACACTGAAGCTTTCTTT. It encodes CASSSVTGNTEAFF.

The rearrangement links TRBV2 to TRBJ2-7, with TRBD2 matching over 11 bases. Germline V lookup: CDR1 SNHLY, CDR2 FYNNEI. This CDR3 spans 15 amino acids. J lost 2 bases, V lost 6 bases, and 6 bases had no gene match. The CDR3 region is CASRAGLAETYEQYF. CDR3 DNA: TGTGCCAGCAGGGCGGGACTAGCGGAAACCTACGAGCAGTACTTC.

The gene calls are TRBV5-1 and TRBJ1-1, with 7 bases identical to TRBD1. V trimming: 4 bases; J trimming: 1 base; junction bases outside the gene matches: 4. The length of the CDR3 is 14 residues. CDR1 and CDR2 from the germline V gene are SGHRS and YFSETQ. CDR3 sequence: CASSTGTANTEAFF. CDR3 DNA sequence: TGCGCCAGCAGCACAGGGACAGCGAACACTGAAGCTTTCTTT.

This clone was counted only a few times. This chain joins TRBV7-9 and TRBJ2-7; 7 nucleotides align to TRBD1. Germline V gene lookup returns CDR1 SEHNR and CDR2 FQNEAQ (reference sequence). Trimming cost V 3 bases and J 3 bases; bases outside gene matches: 5. The CDR3 has 14 residues. The DNA for the CDR3 is TGTGCCAGCAGCTTCTCCGACAGGGACTACGAGCAGTACTTC. Amino acid sequence: CASSFSDRDYEQYF.

DNA for the CDR3: TGTGCCATCAGTGAGCCAGAATTTACTAGCGGGAGTAGCAATGAGCAGTTCTTC. Translation: CAISEPEFTSGSSNEQFF. The chain recombines TRBV10-3 with TRBJ2-1; 11 bases are shared with TRBD2. The CDR3 spans 18 residues. Germline CDR1 reads ENHRY; CDR2 reads SYGVKD. J was trimmed by 6 bases and V by 2 bases; bases with no gene match: 12.

The chain uses TRBV18 and TRBJ2-2; 8 bases match TRBD1. The CDR3 is made up of 15 amino acids. In germline, CDR1 is KGHSH, CDR2 LQKENI. Trimming took 3 bases from V and 6 from J; bases not matched to a gene: 6. CDR3 sequence reads: CASSPDREASGELFF. The CDR3 bases are TGTGCCAGCTCACCGGACAGGGAGGCGTCCGGGGAGCTGTTTTTT.

This chain connects TRBV29-1 to TRBJ2-5; possibly TRBD2 for D (5 bases). The ends were cut back, 6 bases at V and 5 bases at J, with 22 bases in the middle. The CDR3 consists of 15 residues. CDR1 and CDR2 (germline): SQVTM, ANQGSEA. The chain's CDR3 is CSVNPDLAWEETQYF. For the CDR3, the DNA is TGCAGCGTCAATCCTGACCTGGCCTGGGAGGAGACCCAGTACTTC.

The rearrangement uses TRBV28 and TRBJ1-2, with 7 nucleotides matching TRBD1. After removal of 8 bases from V and 8 bases from J, the junction contained 5 bases not matched to a gene. CDR3 size: 11 residues. Germline CDR1 is MDHEN and CDR2 is SYDVKM. CDR3 loop: CASRTGWGYTF. CDR3 DNA sequence: TGTGCCAGCCGGACAGGCTGGGGCTACACCTTC.

The J gene is TRBJ1-4, the V gene TRBV28, with 7 positions matching TRBD1. The CDR3 sequence is 15 residues long. Trimming removed 3 bases from V and 7 bases from J; junction bases left unmatched: 8. CDR1 MDHEN and CDR2 SYDVKM come from the germline V gene. DNA of the CDR3: TGTGCCAGCAGTTTGGCGGCGCAGGGGGGTGAAAAACTGTTTTTT. This encodes CASSLAAQGGEKLFF.

The chain is built from TRBV24-1 and TRBJ2-7; TRBD1 aligns across 9 bases. Germline V CDR1 and CDR2: KGHDR, SFDVKD. The length of the CDR3 is 13 residues. V gave up 5 bases and J gave up 4 bases; unmatched junction bases: 2. The CDR3 bases are TGTGCCACCAGTGGAGGACAGGGGTACGAGCAGTACTTC. Translating gives CATSGGQGYEQYF.

The CDR3 sequence: CASSPPSGSLHNEQFF. CDR3 coding DNA: TGTGCCAGCTCACCACCGAGCGGGAGTTTGCACAATGAGCAGTTCTTC. V is TRBV18 and J is TRBJ2-1; TRBD2 matches at 8 bases. Germline CDR1 is KGHSH and CDR2 is LQKENI. The trim removed 0 bases at V and 5 bases at J, leaving 6 bases unmatched. This CDR3 comprises 16 residues.